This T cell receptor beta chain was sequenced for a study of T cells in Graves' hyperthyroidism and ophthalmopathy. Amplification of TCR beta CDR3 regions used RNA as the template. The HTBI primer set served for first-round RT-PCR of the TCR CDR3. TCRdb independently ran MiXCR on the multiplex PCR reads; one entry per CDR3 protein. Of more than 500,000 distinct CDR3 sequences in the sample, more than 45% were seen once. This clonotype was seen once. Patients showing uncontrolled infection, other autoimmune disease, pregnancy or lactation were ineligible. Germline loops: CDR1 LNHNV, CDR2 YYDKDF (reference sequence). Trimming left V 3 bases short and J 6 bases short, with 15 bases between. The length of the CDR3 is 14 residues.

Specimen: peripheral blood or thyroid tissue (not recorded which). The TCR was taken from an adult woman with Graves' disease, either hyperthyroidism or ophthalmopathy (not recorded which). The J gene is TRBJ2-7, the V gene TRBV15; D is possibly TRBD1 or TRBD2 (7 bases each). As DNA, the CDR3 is TGTGCCACCAGCAGCCGAGACAGGGAGGGCGAGCAGTACTTC. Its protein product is CATSSRDREGEQYF.